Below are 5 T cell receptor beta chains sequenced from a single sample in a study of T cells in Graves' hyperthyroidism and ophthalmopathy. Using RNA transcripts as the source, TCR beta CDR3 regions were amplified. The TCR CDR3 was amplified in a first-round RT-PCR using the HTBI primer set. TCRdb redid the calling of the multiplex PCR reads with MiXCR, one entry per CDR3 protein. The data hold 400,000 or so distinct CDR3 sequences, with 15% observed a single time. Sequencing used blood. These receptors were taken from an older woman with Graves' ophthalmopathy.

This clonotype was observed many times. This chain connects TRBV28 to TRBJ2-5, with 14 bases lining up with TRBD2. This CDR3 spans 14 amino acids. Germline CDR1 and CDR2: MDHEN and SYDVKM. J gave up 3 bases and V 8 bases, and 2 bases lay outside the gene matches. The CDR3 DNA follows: TGTGCCAGCGGGGGACTAGCGGGGGAAGAGACCCAGTACTTC. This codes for CASGGLAGEETQYF.

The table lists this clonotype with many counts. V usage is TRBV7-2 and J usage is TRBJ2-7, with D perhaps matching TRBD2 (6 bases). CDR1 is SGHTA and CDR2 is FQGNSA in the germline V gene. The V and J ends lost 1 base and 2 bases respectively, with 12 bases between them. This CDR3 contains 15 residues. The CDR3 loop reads CASSLGGERTYEQYF. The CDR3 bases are TGTGCCAGCAGCTTAGGCGGGGAACGAACCTACGAGCAGTACTTC.

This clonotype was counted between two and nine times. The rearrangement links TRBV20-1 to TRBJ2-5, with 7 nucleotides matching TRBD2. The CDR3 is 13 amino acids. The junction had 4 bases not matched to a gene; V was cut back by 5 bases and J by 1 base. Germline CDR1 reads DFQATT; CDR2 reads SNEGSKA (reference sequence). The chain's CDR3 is CSARRGIQETQYF. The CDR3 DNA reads TGCAGTGCTCGGCGGGGGATCCAAGAGACCCAGTACTTC.

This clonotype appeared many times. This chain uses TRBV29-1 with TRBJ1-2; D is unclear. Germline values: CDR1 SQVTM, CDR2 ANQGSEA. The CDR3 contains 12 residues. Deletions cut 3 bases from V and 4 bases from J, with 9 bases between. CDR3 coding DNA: TGCAGCGTTGAGAGGATGGGCTATGGCTACACCTTC. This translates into CSVERMGYGYTF.

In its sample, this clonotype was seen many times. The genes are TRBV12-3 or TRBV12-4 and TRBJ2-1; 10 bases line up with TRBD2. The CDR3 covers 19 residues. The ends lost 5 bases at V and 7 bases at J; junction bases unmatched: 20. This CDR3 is CASSPTPGLADLWRNEQFF. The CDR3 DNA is TGTGCCAGCAGTCCAACCCCTGGACTAGCGGACCTGTGGCGGAATGAGCAGTTCTTC.